This T cell receptor beta chain is drawn from a study of shared clonotypes between healthy human individuals. Study at large: Per-donor plates numbered three CD4 naive, three CD4 memory, two CD8 naive and one CD8 memory.

Only in-frame clones appear in the TCRdb table, and some are missing; sequencing was by immunoSEQ multiplex PCR. The top ten hold roughly 2% of the sample, which has around 700,000 clones, about three quarters seen once. This clone was seen just once. Its specificity is not known. Regarding the study as a whole: Clonotypes shared by all four sorted-subset donors had higher generation probabilities than non-shared clonotypes.

Germline V lookup: CDR1 SGHRS, CDR2 YFSETQ. The ends were cut back, 0 bases at V and 4 bases at J, with 9 bases in the middle. The CDR3 contains 14 residues. The sequenced material came from memory CD4+ T cells sorted from blood. Subset denoted: CD45RA-negative fraction. The sequence was collected from a young woman in good health. The rearrangement joins TRBV5-1 to TRBJ2-3; tentative D call: TRBD2 (5 bases). The chain's CDR3 is CASSLGGKSDTQYF. The CDR3 DNA reads TGCGCCAGCAGCTTGGGAGGGAAATCAGATACGCAGTATTTT. The whole variable domain, filled in from reference TRBV5-1 and TRBJ2-3, reads KAGVTQTPRYLIKTRGQQVTLSCSPISGHRSVSWYQQTPGQGLQFLFEYFSETQRNKGNFPGRFSGRQFSNSRSEMNVSTLELGDSALYLCASSLGGKSDTQYFGPGTRLTVL.